The source of this T cell receptor (beta chain) is a study of CDR3 diversity in severe acne. This clonotype was observed a few times. CDR1 MNHNS and CDR2 SASEGT come from the germline V gene. The CDR3 is 15 amino acids. Trimming stripped 2 bases from V and 3 bases from J, with 11 bases between. Each CDR3 protein is one row after TCRdb ran MiXCR on the PCR reads. The sample holds 79,000 or so distinct CDR3 sequences, about half seen once. Sequences were obtained from blood. The sequence derives from a male donor with severe acne vulgaris. V is TRBV6-1 and J is TRBJ2-1; D is perhaps TRBD1 (5 bases). CDR3 nucleotides: TGTGCCAGCAGTGAAATGGCAGGGCACTACAATGAGCAGTTCTTC. This encodes CASSEMAGHYNEQFF.